This T cell receptor (beta chain) was observed in a study of lymphopenia after photon versus proton radiotherapy. Germline values: CDR1 LNHNV, CDR2 YYDKDF (reference sequence). With 4 bases removed from V and 4 bases from J, the gap between germline ends came to 16 bases. The CDR3 extends over 15 amino acids. As to this clone: Its antigen is not identified.

The method was immunoSEQ multiplex PCR; TCRdb's version includes in-frame clones alone and lacks a portion of them. The top ten hold about 4.4% of the sample, which has 150,000 to 200,000 clones, 75% to 90% seen once. Findings and limits, study-wide: Relative stability marked proton patients; photon patients lost diversity and naive cells. After the lymphocyte nadir, photon-treated repertoires showed oligoclonal expansion, especially of CD8+ Temra cells. Authors raise, but do not show, better survival with proton therapy.

The rearrangement joins TRBV15 to TRBJ1-2; D not certain. The source was peripheral blood, collected from a patient treated with photon-based radiotherapy. This receptor was obtained from a man between 45 and 60 years old with gastric cancer. CDR3 residues: CATSTEGRLGYGYTF. The CDR3 DNA reads TGTGCCACCAGCACCGAGGGCAGGTTGGGCTATGGCTACACCTTC.